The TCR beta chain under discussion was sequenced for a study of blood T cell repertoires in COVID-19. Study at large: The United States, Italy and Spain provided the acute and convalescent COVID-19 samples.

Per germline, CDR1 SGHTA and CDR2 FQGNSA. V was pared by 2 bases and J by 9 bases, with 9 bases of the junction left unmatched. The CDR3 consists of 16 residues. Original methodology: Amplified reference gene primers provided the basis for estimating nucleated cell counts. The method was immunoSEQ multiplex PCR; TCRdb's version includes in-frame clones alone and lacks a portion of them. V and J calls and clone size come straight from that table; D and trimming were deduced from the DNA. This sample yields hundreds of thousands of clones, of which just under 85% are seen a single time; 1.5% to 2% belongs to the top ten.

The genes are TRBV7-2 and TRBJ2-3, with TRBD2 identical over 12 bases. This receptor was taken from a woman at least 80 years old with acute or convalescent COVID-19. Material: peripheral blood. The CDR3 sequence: CASSLWRTSGTGTQYF. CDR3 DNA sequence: TGTGCCAGCAGCTTATGGAGGACTAGCGGGACGGGCACGCAGTATTTT.